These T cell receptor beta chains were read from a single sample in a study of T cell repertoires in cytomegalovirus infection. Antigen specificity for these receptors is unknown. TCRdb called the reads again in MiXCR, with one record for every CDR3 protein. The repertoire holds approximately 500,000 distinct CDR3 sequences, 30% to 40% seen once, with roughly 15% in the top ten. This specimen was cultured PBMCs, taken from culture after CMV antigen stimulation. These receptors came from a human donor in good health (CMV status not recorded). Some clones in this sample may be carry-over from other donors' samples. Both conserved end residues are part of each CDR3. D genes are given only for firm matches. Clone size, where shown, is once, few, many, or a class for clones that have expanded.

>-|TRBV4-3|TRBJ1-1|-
CASSQDLNSEAFF
TGCGCCAGCAGCCAAGATCTGAACAGTGAAGCTTTCTTT
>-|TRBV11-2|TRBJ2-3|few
CASTSLAGLSTDTQYF
TGTGCCAGCACCTCCTTGGCGGGACTCTCCACAGATACGCAGTATTTT
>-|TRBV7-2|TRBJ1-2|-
CASTRGVDYGYTF
TGTGCCAGCACCCGGGGGGTCGACTATGGCTACACCTTC
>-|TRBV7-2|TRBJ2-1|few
CASNPYWTSYNEQFF
TGTGCCAGCAACCCGTACTGGACCTCCTACAATGAGCAGTTCTTC
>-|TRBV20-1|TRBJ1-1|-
CSARDTGQLMNTEAFF
TGCAGTGCTAGAGATACGGGCCAACTTATGAACACTGAAGCTTTCTTT
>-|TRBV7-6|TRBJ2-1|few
CASSFLRRNYNEQFF
TGTGCCAGCAGCTTTCTCCGTAGGAACTACAATGAGCAGTTCTTC
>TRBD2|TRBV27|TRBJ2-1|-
CASSLSAPPGLAGGRNEQFF
TGTGCCAGCAGTTTATCGGCCCCCCCGGGACTAGCGGGAGGGAGGAATGAGCAGTTCTTC
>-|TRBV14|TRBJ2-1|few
CASSRRIGPYNEQFF
TGTGCCAGCAGCCGGCGAATTGGACCATACAATGAGCAGTTCTTC
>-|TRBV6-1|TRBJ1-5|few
CASSEGGRNNQPQHF
TGTGCCAGCAGTGAAGGGGGAAGGAACAATCAGCCCCAGCATTTT
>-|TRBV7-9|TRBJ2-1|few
CASSPIFGMGLMNEQFF
TGTGCCAGCAGCCCGATCTTCGGAATGGGCTTGATGAATGAGCAGTTCTTC
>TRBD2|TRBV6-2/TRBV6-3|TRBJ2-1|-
CASSSGTSGPRDNEQFF
TGTGCCAGCAGCTCCGGGACTAGCGGGCCACGCGACAATGAGCAGTTCTTC
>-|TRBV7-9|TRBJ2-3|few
CASSSPRGSFTTQADTQYF
TGTGCCAGCAGCTCCCCGCGAGGGTCCTTTACTACTCAGGCAGATACGCAGTATTTT
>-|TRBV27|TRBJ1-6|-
CASGSGTRRPPLHF
TGTGCCAGCGGTTCCGGGACAAGGCGGCCACCCCTCCACTTT
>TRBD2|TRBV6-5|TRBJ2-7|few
CASSYSRSSGTYEQYF
TGTGCCAGCAGTTACTCTAGGTCTAGCGGGACTTACGAGCAGTACTTC
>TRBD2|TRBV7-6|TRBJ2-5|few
CASSFTGGFETQYF
TGTGCCAGCAGCTTTACGGGAGGTTTTGAGACCCAGTACTTC
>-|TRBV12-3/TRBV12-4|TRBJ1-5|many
CATGRDGNQPQHF
TGTGCCACCGGCCGGGACGGAAATCAGCCCCAGCATTTT
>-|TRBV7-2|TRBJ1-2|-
CASSQNQDYGYTF
TGTGCCAGCAGCCAGAATCAGGACTATGGCTACACCTTC
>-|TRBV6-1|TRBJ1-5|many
CASLGRTYSNQPQHF
TGTGCCAGCTTGGGCAGAACCTATAGCAATCAGCCCCAGCATTTT
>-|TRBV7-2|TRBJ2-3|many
CASSLDLATSTDTQYF
TGTGCCAGCAGCTTAGATCTAGCGACTAGCACAGATACGCAGTATTTT
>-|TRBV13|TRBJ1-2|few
CASSVTAGYGYTF
TGTGCCAGCAGCGTGACGGCTGGGTATGGCTACACCTTC
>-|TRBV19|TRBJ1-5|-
CASSMGGGVNQPQHF
TGTGCCAGTAGTATGGGGGGTGGCGTCAATCAGCCCCAGCATTTT
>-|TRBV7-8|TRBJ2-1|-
CASSLAGRHYNEQFF
TGTGCCAGCAGCTTAGCGGGGAGGCACTACAATGAGCAGTTCTTC
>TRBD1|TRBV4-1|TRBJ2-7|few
CASSQERQGTVYEQYF
TGCGCCAGCAGCCAGGAGAGACAGGGCACCGTGTACGAGCAGTACTTC